Listed here are 20 T cell receptor beta chains from one sample, sequenced in a study of somatic mutations in cytotoxic T cells in rheumatoid arthritis. TCRdb's table, derived via immunoSEQ multiplex PCR, lists solely in-frame clones and lacks some. The sample includes over 9,000 clones, over 65% of them seen just once. Sequenced: CD8+ T cells sorted from blood. Every receptor here comes from a man in his fifties or sixties in good health.

CDR3 sequence: CSAPAGRRETQYF. Written as DNA, the CDR3 is TGCAGCGCCCCCGCAGGGCGGCGGGAGACCCAGTACTTC. The rearrangement uses TRBV29-1 and TRBJ2-5, with D maybe TRBD1 (5 bases). CDR1 is SQVTM and CDR2 is ANQGSEA in the germline V gene. There are 13 residues in the CDR3. V lost 7 bases to trimming and J lost 5 bases, with 17 bases between them.

The rearrangement joins TRBV2 to TRBJ2-4, with 8 bases fitting TRBD1. The CDR3 covers 13 residues. Trimming removed 11 bases from V and 3 bases from J; junction bases left unmatched: 6. From germline, CDR1 is SNHLY and CDR2 FYNNEI. DNA for the CDR3: TGTGCCTGGTTCGACAGGGGCAAAAACATTCAGTACTTC. Translated, it gives CAWFDRGKNIQYF.

This clone was recorded once. This rearrangement joins TRBV10-2 to TRBJ1-1; 7 bases fit TRBD1. This CDR3 has 15 residues. J lost 3 bases, V lost 2 bases, and 6 bases had no gene match. CDR1 is WSHSY and CDR2 is SAAADI in the germline V gene. The CDR3 here is CASSEGDRDYTEAFF. The DNA of the CDR3 is TGCGCCAGCAGTGAGGGGGACAGAGATTACACTGAAGCTTTCTTT.

J is TRBJ2-6 and V is TRBV7-8, with 10 bases matching TRBD1. This CDR3 spans 18 amino acids. Germline CDR1 SGHVS, CDR2 FQNEAQ. The J segment lost 0 bases and the V segment lost 7 bases, leaving 9 bases of the junction unmatched. This CDR3 reads CASTSRGTGDSGANVLTF. DNA for the CDR3: TGTGCCAGCACCTCTAGGGGGACAGGGGACTCTGGGGCCAACGTCCTGACTTTC. The variable domain in full, completed from reference TRBV7-8 and TRBJ2-6, reads GAGVSQSPRYKVAKRGQDVALRCDPISGHVSLFWYQQALGQGPEFLTYFQNEAQLDKSGLPSDRFFAERPEGSVSTLKIQRTQQEDSAVYLCASTSRGTGDSGANVLTFGAGSRLTVL.

The V gene is TRBV9, the J gene TRBJ2-7; TRBD2 aligns across 8 bases. The trim removed 0 bases at V and 1 base at J, leaving 6 bases unmatched. The CDR3 is made up of 16 amino acids. Germline lookup yields CDR1 SGDLS and CDR2 YYNGEE. In nucleotides, the CDR3 is TGTGCCAGCAGCGTAGGAGCTAGCGGGCCTTCCTACGAGCAGTACTTC. Translation gives CASSVGASGPSYEQYF.

V gene TRBV19 combines with J gene TRBJ2-2; D possibly uses TRBD1 or TRBD2 (5 bases each). CDR1 and CDR2 from the germline V gene are LNHDA and SQIVND (reference sequence). The germline V and J ends were trimmed by 0 bases and 4 bases, with 12 bases remaining between them. This CDR3 spans 16 amino acids. CDR3 nucleotide sequence: TGTGCCAGTAGTATAGAGCTCCCTGGGGGCACCGGGGAGCTGTTTTTT. Translation gives CASSIELPGGTGELFF.

This chain connects TRBV4-2 to TRBJ2-3, with D uncertain. This CDR3 comprises 15 residues. Trimming stripped 0 bases from V and 2 bases from J, with 9 bases between. CDR1 is LGHNA and CDR2 is YNFKEQ in the germline V gene. The CDR3 loop reads CASSQDVGFTDTQYF. The CDR3 DNA follows: TGTGCCAGCAGCCAAGATGTCGGATTCACAGATACGCAGTATTTT.

V and J are TRBV19 and TRBJ2-2; 9 nucleotides agree with TRBD1. CDR1 is LNHDA, CDR2 SQIVND, per germline (reference sequence). The CDR3 is 15 amino acids. V shed 5 bases, J shed 6 bases, and the junction held 7 bases outside the gene matches. The CDR3 protein is CASSAMTGGAGELFF. DNA of the CDR3: TGTGCCAGTAGTGCCATGACAGGGGGGGCCGGGGAGCTGTTTTTT.

The genes are TRBV29-1 and TRBJ2-7; D is possibly TRBD1 (6 bases). The CDR3 has 16 residues. Germline loops: CDR1 SQVTM, CDR2 ANQGSEA. V lost 6 bases, J lost 2 bases, and 23 bases lay in between. Here the CDR3 reads CSVVPDSLHGPYEQYF. The CDR3 region has the DNA TGCAGCGTAGTACCGGACAGCCTTCATGGTCCCTACGAGCAGTACTTC.

This chain joins TRBV5-1 and TRBJ2-3, with 10 bases identical to TRBD2. CDR3 size: 18 residues. Germline V gives CDR1 SGHRS, CDR2 YFSETQ. J lost 2 bases, V lost 0 bases, and 9 bases had no gene match. The CDR3 coding sequence is TGCGCCAGCAGCTTGGAGTCACCGGGACTAGCGCTCACAGATACGCAGTATTTT. Translated, it gives CASSLESPGLALTDTQYF.

This clone has a handful of counts. The J gene is TRBJ2-5, the V gene TRBV6-4, with no clear D. The CDR3 is 13 residues long. V was trimmed by 4 bases and J by 5 bases, leaving 11 bases between them. CDR1 is MRHNA and CDR2 is SNTAGT in the germline V gene. CDR3 residues: CASSGGPTETQYF. The CDR3 coding sequence is TGTGCCAGCAGTGGTGGCCCCACGGAGACCCAGTACTTC.

This clone was recorded a few times. The chain couples TRBV4-2 to TRBJ2-7, with D hard to call. Germline CDR1 LGHNA, CDR2 YNFKEQ. The CDR3 spans 15 residues. V lost 0 bases and J 2 bases, leaving 11 bases between the germline ends. The CDR3 coding sequence is TGTGCCAGCAGCCAAGATATCGAAAAAACCTACGAGCAGTACTTC. This translates into CASSQDIEKTYEQYF.

This chain connects TRBV28 to TRBJ1-5; maybe TRBD1 (5 bases). In germline, CDR1 is MDHEN, CDR2 SYDVKM. Trimming removed 3 bases at V and 4 bases at J, with 19 bases between. This CDR3 has 17 amino acids. For the CDR3, the DNA is TGTGCCAGCAGTTTTGTGACAGCAACTCCAGGAAATCAGCCCCAGCATTTT. Translation gives CASSFVTATPGNQPQHF.

This clone came up a few times. This sequence joins TRBV7-6 and TRBJ1-5; tentatively, D is TRBD1 (6 bases). This CDR3 is built from 16 residues. Germline V CDR1 and CDR2: SGHVS, FNYEAQ. The V and J ends lost 1 base and 0 bases respectively, with 10 bases between them. The CDR3 sequence: CASSLESGASNQPQHF. CDR3 coding DNA: TGTGCCAGCAGCTTAGAATCAGGGGCTAGCAATCAGCCCCAGCATTTT.

J is TRBJ2-1 and V is TRBV6-4; D call uncertain. CDR3 length equals 14 residues. Germline loops: CDR1 MRHNA, CDR2 SNTAGT. Between the trimmed V and J ends, which lost 3 bases and 6 bases, there was a span of 12 bases. CDR3 coding DNA: TGTGCCAGCAGTGAGACCCCTGATGGCAATGAGCAGTTCTTC. It translates to CASSETPDGNEQFF.

V is TRBV11-3 and J is TRBJ2-1; 8 bases map to TRBD1. CDR1 is SGHNT and CDR2 is YENEEA in the germline V gene. V was pared by 4 bases and J by 4 bases, with 6 bases of the junction left unmatched. The CDR3 totals 15 residues. Here the CDR3 DNA reads TGTGCCAGCAGCTCAGGACAGGGAATATACAATGAGCAGTTCTTC. Amino acids: CASSSGQGIYNEQFF.

The J gene is TRBJ2-3, the V gene TRBV6-5, with D tentatively TRBD2 (6 bases). Germline CDR1 MNHEY, CDR2 SVGAGI. The CDR3 is 14 residues long. The V and J ends lost 0 bases and 5 bases respectively, with 9 bases between them. Written as DNA, the CDR3 is TGTGCCAGCAGTTACTCGTCCGGGGGAGATACGCAGTATTTT. It yields the protein CASSYSSGGDTQYF.

The chain joins TRBV10-3 to TRBJ1-5, with a tentative D call TRBD1 (5 bases). V lost 6 bases and J lost 4, with 13 bases in between. CDR3 size: 14 residues. Germline loops: CDR1 ENHRY, CDR2 SYGVKD. CDR3 amino acids: CAIREGFGNQPQHF. CDR3 DNA sequence: TGTGCCATCAGGGAGGGGTTTGGGAATCAGCCCCAGCATTTT.

The rearrangement joins TRBV7-7 to TRBJ2-7; no definite D call. Germline CDR1 is SSHAT and CDR2 is FNYEAQ (reference sequence). V was shortened by 5 bases and J by 3 bases, with 11 bases between the two germline ends. The CDR3 contains 13 residues. The CDR3 reads CASSHHENYEQYF. The CDR3 nucleotides read TGTGCCAGCAGCCACCATGAAAACTACGAGCAGTACTTC.

This clone was counted between two and nine times. The chain recombines TRBV29-1 with TRBJ2-7; a possible D gene is TRBD1 (6 bases). Trimming took off 5 bases at V and 5 bases at J, with 13 bases between the two ends. Per the germline V gene, CDR1 is SQVTM and CDR2 is ANQGSEA. This CDR3 comprises 12 residues. The CDR3 DNA is TGCAGCGTTTTTTCCCGGGACAACGAGCAGTACTTC. Protein product: CSVFSRDNEQYF.